These 16 T cell receptor beta chains were all obtained from the same sample, sequenced in a study of blood T cells in healthy people across ages. PCR was performed a second time for 7 to 11 cycles using a sample-barcoded 5' primer and a J-beta primer mix. TCRdb re-called the 5' RACE reads through MiXCR, storing one row per CDR3 protein. The sample carries about 680,000 distinct CDR3 sequences, roughly 49% recorded once. The sample taken for sequencing was blood. These receptor sequences come from a woman aged 55-70 years in good health.

For the CDR3, the DNA is TGTGCCACCAGCAGAGATCCGGCGACACTGACGTCCTACGAGCAGTACTTC. Translation: CATSRDPATLTSYEQYF. The V call is TRBV15, the J call TRBJ2-7; D unclear. Trimming took 0 bases from V and 1 from J, leaving 16 bases between them. Germline V gene data show CDR1 as LNHNV and CDR2 as YYDKDF (reference sequence). The CDR3 extends over 17 amino acids.

The chain combines TRBV20-1 with TRBJ2-5; no reliable D call. The germline V and J ends were trimmed by 1 base and 5 bases, with 11 bases remaining between them. The CDR3 has 13 amino acids. Per germline, CDR1 DFQATT and CDR2 SNEGSKA (reference sequence). The CDR3 DNA sequence: TGCAGTGCTAGAGTCGGAGAATCGGAGACCCAGTACTTC. This translates into CSARVGESETQYF.

This clonotype occurred once. The rearrangement links TRBV6-2 or TRBV6-3 to TRBJ2-7, with a weak D call TRBD1 (5 bases). Germline-derived CDR1 and CDR2 are MNHEY and SVGEGT. Trimming left V 8 bases short and J 3 bases short, with 11 bases between. The CDR3 sequence is 12 residues long. The CDR3 DNA follows: TGTGCCAGCGGCTCAGACAGCTACGAGCAGTACTTC. This translates into CASGSDSYEQYF.

CDR3 amino acids: CASSHEGLPGGEQFF. CDR3 sequence (DNA): TGTGCCAGCAGCCACGAGGGACTTCCAGGGGGTGAGCAGTTCTTC. The chain employs TRBV7-6 and TRBJ2-1; tentative D call: TRBD1 (7 bases). Germline-derived CDR1 and CDR2 are SGHVS and FNYEAQ. The CDR3 consists of 15 residues. V lost 5 bases to trimming and J lost 9 bases, with 20 bases between them.

This clonotype has a handful of counts. The rearrangement uses TRBV7-2 and TRBJ2-7; no definite D call. Trimming took 2 bases from V and 0 from J, leaving 8 bases between them. Germline loops: CDR1 SGHTA, CDR2 FQGNSA. The CDR3 runs 14 residues. The CDR3 DNA reads as TGTGCCAGCAGCTTAACCCAGAGCTCCTACGAGCAGTACTTC. Amino acids: CASSLTQSSYEQYF. Complete variable domain (other parts from reference TRBV7-2 and TRBJ2-7): GAGVSQSPSNKVTEKGKDVELRCDPISGHTALYWYRQSLGQGLEFLIYFQGNSAPDKSGLPSDRFSAERTGGSVSTLTIQRTQQEDSAVYLCASSLTQSSYEQYFGPGTRLTVT.

This clonotype was seen more than once but under ten times. The gene calls are TRBV4-3 and TRBJ2-1; D remains ambiguous. This CDR3 is 14 amino acids long. V lost 0 bases and J lost 0, with 3 bases in between. The germline V gene has CDR1 LGHNA and CDR2 YSLEER. The CDR3 is CASSQDNSYNEQFF. CDR3 nucleotides: TGCGCCAGCAGCCAAGATAACTCCTACAATGAGCAGTTCTTC.

CDR3 protein: CASSRNTGNTEAFF. The CDR3 DNA follows: TGCGCCAGCAGCCGGAACACAGGTAACACTGAAGCTTTCTTT. The V call is TRBV4-3, the J call TRBJ1-1; D is perhaps TRBD1 (5 bases). The CDR3 length is 14 residues. The V and J ends lost 4 bases and 2 bases respectively, with 11 bases between them. Germline V gene data show CDR1 as LGHNA and CDR2 as YSLEER.

This sequence joins TRBV5-1 and TRBJ2-1; the D gene is possibly TRBD2 (6 bases). The CDR3 has 14 amino acids. CDR1 is SGHRS and CDR2 is YFSETQ in the germline V gene. Trimming took 4 bases from V and 6 from J, leaving 14 bases between them. The CDR3 nucleotides read TGCGCCAGCAGCGCGGGACCCCAGGGCAATGAGCAGTTCTTC. Amino acid sequence: CASSAGPQGNEQFF.

The chain has TRBV28 and TRBJ2-5; 8 nucleotides match TRBD1. The J segment lost 2 bases and the V segment lost 4 bases, leaving 15 bases of the junction unmatched. Germline loops: CDR1 MDHEN, CDR2 SYDVKM. This CDR3 has 18 residues. Here the CDR3 reads CASSWGVGTGGKQETQYF. CDR3 coding DNA: TGTGCCAGCAGTTGGGGGGTTGGGACAGGCGGGAAGCAAGAGACCCAGTACTTC.

The V call is TRBV20-1, the J call TRBJ2-3, with TRBD2 matching 11 bases. V shed 0 bases, J shed 1 base, and the junction held 9 bases outside the gene matches. Per germline, CDR1 DFQATT and CDR2 SNEGSKA (reference sequence). CDR3 length: 18 residues. This CDR3 is CSARDLDSGREGTDTQYF. In nucleotides, the CDR3 is TGCAGTGCTAGAGATCTGGATAGCGGGAGGGAGGGCACAGATACGCAGTATTTT.

The genes are TRBV7-9 and TRBJ1-2; D not certain. V lost 4 bases and J lost 3, with 15 bases in between. CDR3 size: 15 residues. Germline V gene lookup returns CDR1 SEHNR and CDR2 FQNEAQ (reference sequence). As DNA, the CDR3 is TGTGCCAGCAGCTCGACCCAAGGGAAAGACTATGGCTACACCTTC. This translates into CASSSTQGKDYGYTF.

This chain links TRBV20-1 with TRBJ2-7, with D possibly TRBD1 on 5 matching bases. The V gene lost 6 bases and the J gene lost 7 bases, with 19 bases spanning the gap. The CDR3 consists of 13 residues. Germline loops: CDR1 DFQATT, CDR2 SNEGSKA (reference sequence). CDR3 protein: CSARGQGRAEQYF. The CDR3 bases are TGCAGTGCAAGGGGCCAGGGCAGGGCGGAGCAGTACTTC.

Only a few counts were recorded for this clonotype. The chain is built from TRBV5-4 and TRBJ1-4; tentatively, D is TRBD1 (5 bases). V lost 4 bases to trimming and J lost 6 bases, with 13 bases between them. The CDR3 spans 14 residues. The germline CDR1 and CDR2 sequences are SGHNT and YYREEE (reference sequence). The CDR3 region has the DNA TGTGCCAGCAGCCCTGGAGGGGCCGATGAAAAACTGTTTTTT. Translation: CASSPGGADEKLFF. Variable domain in full (rest from reference TRBV5-4 and TRBJ1-4): ETGVTQSPTHLIKTRGQQVTLRCSSQSGHNTVSWYQQALGQGPQFIFQYYREEENGRGNFPPRFSGLQFPNYSSELNVNALELDDSALYLCASSPGGADEKLFFGSGTQLSVL.

There are a few counts of this clonotype. The CDR3 nucleotides read TGCAGTGCTACCACCGGGACAGGGGCCTCTGGGGCCAACGTCCTGACTTTC. This sequence encodes CSATTGTGASGANVLTF. The chain employs TRBV20-1 and TRBJ2-6; 10 bases match TRBD1. From germline, CDR1 is DFQATT and CDR2 SNEGSKA (reference sequence). The V segment lost 4 bases and the J segment 0 bases; nucleotides outside the gene matches: 6. The CDR3 totals 17 residues.

The chain combines TRBV30 with TRBJ2-5; D is undetermined. V gave up 0 bases and J gave up 4 bases, with 12 bases separating them. The CDR3 runs to 14 residues. Germline CDR1 and CDR2: GTSNPN and SVGIG (reference sequence). Here the CDR3 DNA reads TGTGCCTGGAGTGTAATCCTGGTCTCAGAGACCCAGTACTTC. It translates to CAWSVILVSETQYF.

The gene calls are TRBV15 and TRBJ2-7; 7 bases map to TRBD2. Looked up from germline, CDR1 is LNHNV and CDR2 is YYDKDF (reference sequence). The CDR3 runs to 15 residues. V shed 0 bases and J 3 bases; nucleotides not matched to a gene: 5. CDR3 in amino acids: CATSRDRLAVYEQYF. The CDR3, as DNA: TGTGCCACCAGCAGAGATCGTCTAGCGGTCTACGAGCAGTACTTC.